This passage covers 5 T cell receptor beta chains from one sample sequenced in a study of tumor-infiltrating lymphocytes in primary liver carcinoma. Production of TCR beta cDNA used approximately 0.45 ug total RNA together with a constant-region primer. Employing slightly modified ARM-PCR, three nested multiplex PCR rounds were run, and these gave rise to the TCR beta libraries. Each of the first two PCR rounds ran around 10 cycles with TRBV1-TRBV30 forward and C-beta reverse primers. TCRdb independently ran MiXCR on the multiplex PCR reads; one entry per CDR3 protein. The sample records about 200,000 distinct CDR3 sequences, around three fifths being singletons. Germline DNA was also extracted, and blood RNA derived from unsorted whole blood. The sample comprised peripheral blood. The source is a woman aged 55-70 years with primary liver carcinoma and hepatitis B virus infection.

This clonotype has just one count. The rearrangement joins TRBV5-1 to TRBJ2-6, with TRBD1 matching 11 bases. The CDR3 is made up of 19 amino acids. In germline, CDR1 is SGHRS, CDR2 YFSETQ. V lost 2 bases and J lost 0; bases outside the gene matches: 7. This CDR3 reads CASSFLPGTGGSGANVLTF. The CDR3 DNA is TGCGCCAGCAGCTTTCTCCCGGGGACAGGGGGCTCTGGGGCCAACGTCCTGACTTTC.

The chain links TRBV30 to TRBJ2-7; 8 bases are a match to TRBD1. In germline, CDR1 is GTSNPN, CDR2 SVGIG (reference sequence). The CDR3 runs to 14 residues. The V and J ends lost 0 bases and 3 bases, in that order; junction bases with no gene match: 4. In DNA form, the CDR3 reads TGTGCCTGGAGTGTACTCGGGACAGGCTACGAGCAGTACTTC. Translation: CAWSVLGTGYEQYF.

V is TRBV5-8 and J is TRBJ2-5; 7 bases align to TRBD2. The CDR3 is 15 amino acids. Germline V gives CDR1 SGHTS, CDR2 YDEGEE. Trimming removed 0 bases from V and 12 bases from J; junction bases left unmatched: 14. As DNA, the CDR3 is TGTGCCAGCAGCTTGGTTAGCGGGCAGCCGGGGAGCAAGTACTTC. It encodes CASSLVSGQPGSKYF.

This clonotype came up a few times. The CDR3 here is CASSYGSAGGWDEQFF. DNA for the CDR3: TGTGCCAGCAGTTACGGTTCGGCGGGAGGGTGGGATGAGCAGTTCTTC. The V and J genes are TRBV6-5 and TRBJ2-1; the match to TRBD2 covers 9 bases. The CDR3 spans 16 residues. Unmatched junction bases numbered 10, after V lost 2 bases and J lost 8 bases. CDR1 and CDR2 (germline): MNHEY, SVGAGI.

On this clonotype itself: This may come from a read error, since a much larger clone is one base off. The gene calls are TRBV7-3 and TRBJ2-3; 7 nucleotides align to TRBD2. Trimming at V came to 1 base and at J to 5 bases, leaving 9 bases not matched to a gene. Germline CDR1 SGHTA, CDR2 FQGTGA. The CDR3 totals 16 residues. Here the CDR3 reads CASSLRAGELVDTQYF. The DNA of the CDR3 is TGTGCCAGCAGCTTAAGGGCGGGAGAGCTAGTAGATACGCAGTATTTT.